These T cell receptor beta chains were read from a single sample in a study of cytomegalovirus exposure and HLA in healthy donors. Using immunoSEQ multiplex PCR, the repertoire was profiled, and TCRdb retains in-frame clones only, with some absent. The sample has approximately 200,000 clones; more than 70% are singletons. Sequenced sample: PBMCs. The origin of the receptors is a human donor in good health. Both conserved end residues are trimmed from each CDR3.

J	V	CDR3
TRBJ1-3	TRBV19	ATAQGAGGNTIY
TRBJ1-1	TRBV5-1	ASSLEGAPEAF
TRBJ1-5	TRBV21-1	ASSIPGHPGNQPQH
TRBJ2-1	TRBV5-1	ASSLSRTSINEQF
TRBJ1-4	TRBV5-1	ASSSEGTDSTNEKLF
TRBJ1-4	TRBV29-1	SVGLGAEKLF
TRBJ2-1	TRBV5-4	ASSDGLGEQF
TRBJ2-5	TRBV28	ASSFLAQETQY
TRBJ1-2	TRBV28	ASSLQGQAYT
TRBJ2-2	TRBV7-3	ASSLPTRGSYSGELF
TRBJ1-5	TRBV2	ASSVREGQPQH
TRBJ2-1	TRBV30	AWSGGGSYNEQF
TRBJ2-6	TRBV18	ASSARIAGEAGANVLT
TRBJ2-1	TRBV18	ASSPSRVYNEQF
TRBJ1-5	TRBV7-8	ASSLAGGRGNQPQH
TRBJ2-5	TRBV7-2	ASTKGLAGMWETQY
TRBJ2-7	TRBV7-2	ASSPETGPPSYEQY
TRBJ2-5	TRBV7-6	ASSLAQQETQY
TRBJ2-3	TRBV29-1	SVDRVRGSTDTQY
TRBJ2-3	TRBV19	ASSIPGTSTDTQY
TRBJ2-7	TRBV9	ASSVDWTSGSIEQY
TRBJ2-5	TRBV7-2	ASSLGGRKEETQY
TRBJ1-4	TRBV9	ASSVGQGPNEKLF
TRBJ2-1	TRBV12-2	ASRLLWGGDRGYNEQF
TRBJ2-2	TRBV11-2	ASSLFPANTGELF
TRBJ2-5	TRBV2	ASSILAGGGGETQY
TRBJ1-1	TRBV18	ASSPAPNTEAF
TRBJ1-1	TRBV6-1	ASSEADGVTEAF
TRBJ2-2	TRBV6-6	AGGAAGTGELF
TRBJ2-1	TRBV7-2	ASSWLAAISYNEQF
TRBJ2-2	TRBV10-3	AIRAQPNTGELF
TRBJ2-5	TRBV7-9	ASSLVKGEGTQY
TRBJ2-7	TRBV7-9	SSSLRGGSGQATYEQY
TRBJ2-5	TRBV5-1	ASSLLIGGQETQY
TRBJ2-5	TRBV5-1	ASSLARRGEETQY
TRBJ2-5	TRBV7-9	ASSPGGGFQETQY
TRBJ2-5	TRBV29-1	SVTSGVETQY
TRBJ2-2	TRBV27	ASSVPGTGELF
TRBJ1-2	TRBV18	ASSPPAGRWDSNYGYT
TRBJ2-7	TRBV30	AWSEVSSGRYEQY
TRBJ2-1	TRBV30	AWSVINEQF
TRBJ2-2	TRBV6-5	AINGLEGTGELF
TRBJ1-2	TRBV27	ASSFRTGWFGGYT
TRBJ2-1	TRBV28	ASMGQGAYNEQF
TRBJ1-1	TRBV5-1	ASSPYATVNTEAF
TRBJ2-7	TRBV7-9	ASSMIYRRQAYEQY
TRBJ2-7	TRBV7-8	ASSRGLAGGHTAYEQY
TRBJ2-7	TRBV7-2	ASSQGLGLTYEQY
TRBJ2-1	TRBV5-1	ASSLEATSAYNEQF